This entry lists 6 T cell receptor beta chains sequenced from one sample in a study of PD-L1 blockade in urothelial cancer. Time point noted: pretreatment peripheral blood. TCRdb keeps only in-frame clones here, not all; method: immunoSEQ multiplex PCR. This sample has fewer than 50,000 clones, with about 86% found just once. This sample comprised PBMCs, obtained around atezolizumab (anti-PD-L1) treatment. All receptors come from a man in his 70s with urothelial cancer.

This clone was observed once. The V call is TRBV30, the J call TRBJ1-5; D unresolved. Germline-derived CDR1 and CDR2 are GTSNPN and SVGIG (reference sequence). The V end was cut by 3 bases, the J end by 1 base, with 13 bases between. CDR3 length equals 15 residues. CDR3 in amino acids: CAWRYGGVSNQPQHF. The CDR3 DNA is TGTGCCTGGAGATACGGCGGGGTCAGCAATCAGCCCCAGCATTTT.

The sample holds a few counts of this clone. The chain recombines TRBV18 with TRBJ1-1; D may be TRBD1 (5 bases). Per the germline V gene, CDR1 is KGHSH and CDR2 is LQKENI. Trimming took off 3 bases at V and 5 bases at J, with 16 bases between the two ends. The CDR3 is made up of 15 amino acids. CDR3 sequence: CASSPTPDMGTEAFF. CDR3 in DNA: TGTGCCAGCTCACCGACTCCGGACATGGGAACTGAAGCTTTCTTT.

The V call is TRBV18, the J call TRBJ2-7, with D possibly being TRBD1 (6 bases). CDR3 size: 13 residues. Germline V gene sequence: CDR1 KGHSH, CDR2 LQKENI. The ends were cut back, 6 bases at V and 4 bases at J, with 13 bases in the middle. CDR3 sequence: CASSLRTAYEQYF. In DNA, the CDR3 is TGTGCCAGCTCCCTAAGGACAGCTTACGAGCAGTACTTC.

The V gene is TRBV4-2, the J gene TRBJ2-1; perhaps TRBD2 as D (6 bases). Germline lookup yields CDR1 LGHNA and CDR2 YNFKEQ. The V end was cut by 1 base, the J end by 6 bases, with 10 bases between. This CDR3 region has 14 residues. CDR3 nucleotides: TGTGCCAGCAGCCAAGCTAGCGCTACCAATGAGCAGTTCTTC. Translating gives CASSQASATNEQFF.

The chain has TRBV7-9 and TRBJ1-1; D is possibly TRBD1 (6 bases). This CDR3 is 12 amino acids long. Trimming shortened V by 3 bases and J by 8 bases, and 10 bases separated the two germline ends. Germline V gene data show CDR1 as SEHNR and CDR2 as FQNEAQ (reference sequence). As DNA, the CDR3 is TGTGCCAGCAGCTTCCAGACAGGCGAAGCTTTCTTT. This translates into CASSFQTGEAFF.

The chain recombines TRBV5-1 with TRBJ2-1; D unclear. Germline CDR1 reads SGHRS; CDR2 reads YFSETQ. The CDR3 runs to 14 residues. V lost 0 bases, J lost 0 bases, and 4 bases lay in between. The chain's CDR3 is CASSLDSSYNEQFF. In DNA, the CDR3 is TGCGCCAGCAGCTTGGACTCCTCCTACAATGAGCAGTTCTTC.